The sequence of this T cell receptor beta chain was determined in a study of T cell repertoires in cytomegalovirus infection. Whole-study context: A matching HLA type, together with CMV infection, was signaled by public TCR beta signatures. Overall study findings and caveats: In two of eight donors, the top clonotype was HLA-C-restricted CMV-specific. Totalled public TCR beta family frequency picked out people who carried CMV plus the relevant HLA.

TCRdb analysed the reads with MiXCR anew, one entry per CDR3 protein. This table has hundreds of thousands of distinct CDR3 sequences, roughly 23% appearing once. The CDR3 sequence is 15 residues long. V lost 1 base, J lost 6 bases, and 14 bases lay in between. The germline gives CDR1 SGHAT, CDR2 FQDESV (reference sequence). This clonotype was counted only a few times. The antigen remains undetermined. This clonotype was obtained from a human donor in good health (CMV status not recorded). Some clones in this sample may be carry-over from other donors' samples. Sequences were obtained from CD8+ T cells from PBMCs. The V gene is TRBV11-1, the J gene TRBJ2-3; D gene ambiguous. CDR3 nucleotides: TGTGCCAGCAGCTTAGTGGGCGGAGAGACCGATACGCAGTATTTT. This codes for CASSLVGGETDTQYF.